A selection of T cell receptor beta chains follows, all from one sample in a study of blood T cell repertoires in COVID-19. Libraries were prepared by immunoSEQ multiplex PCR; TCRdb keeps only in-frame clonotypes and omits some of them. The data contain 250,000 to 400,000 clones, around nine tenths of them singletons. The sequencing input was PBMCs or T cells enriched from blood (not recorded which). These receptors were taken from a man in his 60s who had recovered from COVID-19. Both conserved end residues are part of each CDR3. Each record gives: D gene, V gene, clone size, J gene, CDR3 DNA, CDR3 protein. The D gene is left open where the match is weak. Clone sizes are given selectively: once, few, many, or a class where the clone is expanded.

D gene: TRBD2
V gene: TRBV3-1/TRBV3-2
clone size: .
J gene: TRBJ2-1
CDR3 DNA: TGTGCCAGCAGCCAGATCCGAGGGACTAGCGGATACAATGAGCAGTTCTTC
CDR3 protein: CASSQIRGTSGYNEQFF

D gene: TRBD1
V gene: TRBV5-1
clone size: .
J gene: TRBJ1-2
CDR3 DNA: TGCGCCAGCAGCTTGGGGACAGGGTTTGGCTACACCTTC
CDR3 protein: CASSLGTGFGYTF

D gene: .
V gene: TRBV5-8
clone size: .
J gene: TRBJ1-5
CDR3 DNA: TGTGCCAGCAGCTTTAGGGGGTACAATCAGCCCCAGCATTTT
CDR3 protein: CASSFRGYNQPQHF

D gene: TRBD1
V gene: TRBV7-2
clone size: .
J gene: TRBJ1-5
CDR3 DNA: TGTGCCAGCAGCCTCAGGGGGAATAGTTATCAGCCCCAGCATTTT
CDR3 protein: CASSLRGNSYQPQHF

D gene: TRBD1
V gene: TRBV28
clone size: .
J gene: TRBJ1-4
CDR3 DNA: TGTGCCAGCAGTATCCGACAGGGGGATGAAAAACTGTTTTTT
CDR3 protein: CASSIRQGDEKLFF

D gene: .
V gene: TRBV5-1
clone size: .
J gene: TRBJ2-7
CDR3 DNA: TGCGCCAGCAGCTTGCAGGGAAGCTCCTACGAGCAGTACTTC
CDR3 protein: CASSLQGSSYEQYF

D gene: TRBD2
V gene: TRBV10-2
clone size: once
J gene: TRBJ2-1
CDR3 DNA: TGCGCCACTAGCCGGGGGGGGACCTACAATGAGCAGTTCTTC
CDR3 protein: CATSRGGTYNEQFF

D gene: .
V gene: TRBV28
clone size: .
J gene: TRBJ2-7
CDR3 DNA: TGTGCCAGCACCTCTAGCCGAGCAGGACCCTACGAGCAGTACTTC
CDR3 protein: CASTSSRAGPYEQYF

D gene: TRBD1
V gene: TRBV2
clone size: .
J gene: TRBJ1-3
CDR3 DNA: TGTGCCAGCAGGGGGACAGTTTCCTTGGGGGGAAACACCATATATTTT
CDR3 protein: CASRGTVSLGGNTIYF

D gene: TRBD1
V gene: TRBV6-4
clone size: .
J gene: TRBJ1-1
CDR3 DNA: TGTGCCAGCAGTGAACGGGACAGGGGCGCCGCTTTCTTT
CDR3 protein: CASSERDRGAAFF

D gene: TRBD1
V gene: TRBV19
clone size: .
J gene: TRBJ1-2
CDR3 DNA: TGTGCCAGTAGTACGGACAGGGGGGCCGGCTACACCTTC
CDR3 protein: CASSTDRGAGYTF

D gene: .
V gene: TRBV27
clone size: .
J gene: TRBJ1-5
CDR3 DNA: TGTGCCAGCAGGCCCACGGGGTTGAGCAATCAGCCCCAGCATTTT
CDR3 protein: CASRPTGLSNQPQHF

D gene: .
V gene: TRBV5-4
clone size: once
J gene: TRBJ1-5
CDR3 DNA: TGTGCCAGCAGCTTGGGGGGTAGGACAGATCAGCCCCAGCATTTT
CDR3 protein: CASSLGGRTDQPQHF

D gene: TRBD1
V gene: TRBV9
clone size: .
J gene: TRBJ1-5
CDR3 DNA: TGTGCCAGCAGCGTAGAGGACAGGGGTAGCAATCAGCCCCAGCATTTT
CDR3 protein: CASSVEDRGSNQPQHF

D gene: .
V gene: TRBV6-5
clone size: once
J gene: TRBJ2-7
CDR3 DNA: TGTGCCAGCAAACAGGGACATCCCTACGAGCAGTACTTC
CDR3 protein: CASKQGHPYEQYF

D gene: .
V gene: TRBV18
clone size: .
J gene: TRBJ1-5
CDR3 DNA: TGTGCCAGCTCGTCAACAGTTAGCAATCAGCCCCAGCATTTT
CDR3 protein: CASSSTVSNQPQHF

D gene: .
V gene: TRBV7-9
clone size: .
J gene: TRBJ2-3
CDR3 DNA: TGTGCCAGCAGCCTAGGGGGGCAGGGAAGGACAGATACGCAGTATTTT
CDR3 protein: CASSLGGQGRTDTQYF

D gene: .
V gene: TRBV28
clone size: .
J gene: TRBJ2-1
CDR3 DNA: TGTGCCAGCAGTCGCAGCTTCGGGGCGCAGGGGCACAATGAGCAGTTCTTC
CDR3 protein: CASSRSFGAQGHNEQFF

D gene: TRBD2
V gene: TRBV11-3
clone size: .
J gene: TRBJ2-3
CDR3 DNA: TGTGCCAGCAGCTGGACTAGCGGCACAGATACGCAGTATTTT
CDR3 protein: CASSWTSGTDTQYF

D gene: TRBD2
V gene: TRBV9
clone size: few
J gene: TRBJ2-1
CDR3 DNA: TGTGCCAGCAGCGACGGGGGACTAGCCGGCTACAATGAGCAGTTCTTC
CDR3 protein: CASSDGGLAGYNEQFF

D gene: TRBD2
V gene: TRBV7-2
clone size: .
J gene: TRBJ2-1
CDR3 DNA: TGTGCCAGCAGCCCCGGGGCTAGCGGGAGTCTAGTTCGGTTCTTC
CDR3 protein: CASSPGASGSLVRFF

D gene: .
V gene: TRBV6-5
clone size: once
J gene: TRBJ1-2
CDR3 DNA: TGTGCCAGCAGGCGAAGACAGGAACCTTCCTATGGCTACACCTTC
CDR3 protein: CASRRRQEPSYGYTF

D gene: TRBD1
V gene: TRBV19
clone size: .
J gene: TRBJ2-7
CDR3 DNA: TGTGCCAGTAGTATTGGCGGACAGGGTTTTCACGAGCAGTACTTC
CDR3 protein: CASSIGGQGFHEQYF

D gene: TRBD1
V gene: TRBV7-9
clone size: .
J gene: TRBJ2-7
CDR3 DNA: TGTGCCAGCGCCCGCCTGGGACAGGGCTTCTACGAGCAGTACTTC
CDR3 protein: CASARLGQGFYEQYF

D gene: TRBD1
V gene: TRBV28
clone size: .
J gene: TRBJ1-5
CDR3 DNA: TGTGCCAGCAGTCTGGACAGGGGGAGATTTTTGCCCCAGCATTTT
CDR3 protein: CASSLDRGRFLPQHF

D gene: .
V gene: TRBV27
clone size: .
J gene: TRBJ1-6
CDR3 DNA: TGTGCCAGCAGTTTATCGAGGGTTCGTAATTCACCCCTCCACTTT
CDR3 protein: CASSLSRVRNSPLHF

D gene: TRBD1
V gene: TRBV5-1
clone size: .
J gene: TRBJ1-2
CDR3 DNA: TGCGCCAGCAGCCCACAGGGGAGGAACTATGGCTACACCTTC
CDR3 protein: CASSPQGRNYGYTF

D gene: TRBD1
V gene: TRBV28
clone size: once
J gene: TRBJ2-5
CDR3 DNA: TGTGCCAGCAGTTTCGGGGACAGGGATATGCAGACCCAGTACTTC
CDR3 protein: CASSFGDRDMQTQYF

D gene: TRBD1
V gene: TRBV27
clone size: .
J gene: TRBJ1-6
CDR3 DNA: TGTGCCAGCAGGCGGACAGGGCTCTATAATTCACCCCTCCACTTT
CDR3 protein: CASRRTGLYNSPLHF